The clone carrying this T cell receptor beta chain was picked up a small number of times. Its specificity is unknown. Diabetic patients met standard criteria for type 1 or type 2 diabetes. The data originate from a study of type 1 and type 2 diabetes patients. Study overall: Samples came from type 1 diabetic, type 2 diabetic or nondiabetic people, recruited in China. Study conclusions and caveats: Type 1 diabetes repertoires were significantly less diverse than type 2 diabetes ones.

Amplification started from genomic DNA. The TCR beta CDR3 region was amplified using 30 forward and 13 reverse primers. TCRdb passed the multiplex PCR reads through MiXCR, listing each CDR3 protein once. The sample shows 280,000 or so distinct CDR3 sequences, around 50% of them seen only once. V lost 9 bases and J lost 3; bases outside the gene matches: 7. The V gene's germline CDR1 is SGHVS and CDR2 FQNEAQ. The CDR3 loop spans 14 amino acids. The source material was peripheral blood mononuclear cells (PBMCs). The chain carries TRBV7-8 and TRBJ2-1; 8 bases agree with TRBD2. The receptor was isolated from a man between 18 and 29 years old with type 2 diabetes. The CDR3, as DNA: TGTGCCAGTAAACCGGGACTAGACTACAATGAGCAGTTCTTC. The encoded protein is CASKPGLDYNEQFF.